The 15 T cell receptor beta chains presented below share a single source sample, sequenced in a study of shared clonotypes between healthy human individuals. Sequencing used immunoSEQ multiplex PCR; TCRdb keeps in-frame clones, though not all of them. The table includes hundreds of thousands of clones, approximately 96% detected once. Positive CCR7 selection of CD45RO-negative cells yielded the naive CD8 cells, and terminally differentiated effector memory CD45RA+ cells were excluded. The sample taken for sequencing was naive CD8+ T cells sorted from blood. The source of these receptors is a man aged 25 to 40 in good health.

In this sample, this clone turned up a few times. The chain carries TRBV14 and TRBJ2-3; tentative D call: TRBD2 (6 bases). V gave up 0 bases and J gave up 4 bases, with 11 bases separating them. Looked up from germline, CDR1 is SGHDN and CDR2 is FVKESK. The CDR3 is 15 residues long. CDR3 nucleotide sequence: TGTGCCAGCAGCCAAGAGGAGGGTTTGGCAGATACGCAGTATTTT. As protein: CASSQEEGLADTQYF.

The V and J genes are TRBV11-3 and TRBJ2-7; 8 bases align to TRBD1. Unmatched junction bases numbered 8, after V lost 5 bases and J lost 2 bases. The CDR3 spans 15 residues. CDR1 and CDR2 from the germline V gene are SGHNT and YENEEA. The CDR3 region has the DNA TGTGCCAGCAGCCTCCAGGGGGCCGAGACCTACGAGCAGTACTTC. Its protein is CASSLQGAETYEQYF.

The rearrangement joins TRBV27 to TRBJ2-7; D ambiguous. From germline, CDR1 is MNHEY and CDR2 SMNVEV (reference sequence). Trimming took off 6 bases at V and 6 bases at J, with 18 bases between the two ends. The CDR3 runs to 14 residues. The CDR3 bases are TGTGCCAGCAGCGAACTATTACAAGGGTCCGAGCAGTACTTC. This codes for CASSELLQGSEQYF.

The genes are TRBV27 and TRBJ2-7; possibly TRBD1 for D (5 bases). This CDR3 region has 14 residues. In germline, CDR1 is MNHEY, CDR2 SMNVEV (reference sequence). V shed 1 base and J shed 2 bases, with 9 bases lying between them. As DNA, the CDR3 is TGTGCCAGCAGTTTATTTGGGGCCCCCTACGAGCAGTACTTC. Translating it yields CASSLFGAPYEQYF.

The chain combines TRBV7-3 with TRBJ2-3; 8 positions match TRBD2. After removal of 5 bases from V and 4 bases from J, the junction contained 8 bases not matched to a gene. Germline V gene sequence: CDR1 SGHTA, CDR2 FQGTGA. The CDR3 is made up of 15 amino acids. The CDR3 DNA reads TGTGCCAGCAGCCCCAGCGGGAGTGGGTCAGATACGCAGTATTTT. Protein: CASSPSGSGSDTQYF. The full variable domain, with the rest looked up from reference TRBV7-3 and TRBJ2-3, is GAGVSQTPSNKVTEKGKYVELRCDPISGHTALYWYRQSLGQGPEFLIYFQGTGAADDSGLPNDRFFAVRPEGSVSTLKIQRTERGDSAVYLCASSPSGSGSDTQYFGPGTRLTVL.

This chain uses TRBV7-9 with TRBJ1-3, with 9 positions matching TRBD1. Germline CDR1 reads SEHNR; CDR2 reads FQNEAQ (reference sequence). Trimming cost V 2 bases and J 2 bases; bases outside gene matches: 13. This CDR3 is built from 19 residues. The CDR3, as DNA: TGTGCCAGCAGCTTAACGGTAAACAGGGGGCTAACTCCTGGAAACACCATATATTTT. It translates to CASSLTVNRGLTPGNTIYF.

The chain couples TRBV6-5 to TRBJ2-1; D is unresolved. Germline V gene data show CDR1 as MNHEY and CDR2 as SVGAGI. This CDR3 contains 13 residues. Deletions cut 8 bases from V and 5 bases from J, with 13 bases between. Here the CDR3 DNA reads TGTGCCAGCGGAGTGGGCCACAACAATGAGCAGTTCTTC. Its protein is CASGVGHNNEQFF.

The rearrangement joins TRBV7-2 to TRBJ2-7; possible D gene TRBD1, 6 bases. Trimming cost V 2 bases and J 3 bases, with 11 bases left between them. The CDR3 loop spans 14 amino acids. Germline CDR1 and CDR2: SGHTA and FQGNSA. CDR3 loop: CASSLRGQFYEQYF. The CDR3 DNA is TGTGCCAGCAGCTTACGAGGACAGTTCTACGAGCAGTACTTC.

To note about this clone: This sample includes further DNA sequences coding for the same CDR3. This chain connects TRBV4-3 to TRBJ2-7; D not certain. The ends were cut back, 1 base at V and 3 bases at J, with 7 bases in the middle. Per the germline V gene, CDR1 is LGHNA and CDR2 is YSLEER. The CDR3 is 13 amino acids. CDR3: CASSQGLNYEQYF. The CDR3 DNA reads TGCGCCAGCAGCCAAGGGTTAAACTACGAGCAGTACTTC.

CDR3 amino acids: CASSQIGGGQGDHEQYF. The CDR3 DNA reads as TGTGCCAGCAGCCAGATTGGCGGGGGACAGGGGGACCACGAGCAGTACTTC. The rearrangement joins TRBV2 to TRBJ2-7; 11 positions agree with TRBD1. V shed 6 bases and J 5 bases; nucleotides not matched to a gene: 15. Germline CDR1 and CDR2: SNHLY and FYNNEI. This CDR3 is built from 17 residues.

This sequence joins TRBV6-5 and TRBJ1-1, with D hard to call. CDR1 MNHEY and CDR2 SVGAGI come from the germline V gene. V gave up 0 bases and J gave up 0 bases, with 8 bases separating them. CDR3 length: 15 residues. This CDR3 is CASSYSISVNTEAFF. CDR3 DNA: TGTGCCAGCAGTTACTCGATATCAGTGAACACTGAAGCTTTCTTT.

The rearrangement joins TRBV9 to TRBJ2-1; TRBD1 is a possible D gene (6 bases). V lost 0 bases and J lost 8, with 12 bases in between. Germline V lookup: CDR1 SGDLS, CDR2 YYNGEE. The CDR3 is 14 residues long. As DNA, the CDR3 is TGTGCCAGCAGCGTAGAGGGGGATCAGGATGAGCAGTTCTTC. Translating gives CASSVEGDQDEQFF. The full variable domain, its missing parts supplied by reference TRBV9 and TRBJ2-1, is DSGVTQTPKHLITATGQRVTLRCSPRSGDLSVYWYQQSLDQGLQFLIQYYNGEERAKGNILERFSAQQFPDLHSELNLSSLELGDSALYFCASSVEGDQDEQFFGPGTRLTVL.

The genes are TRBV30 and TRBJ1-2; possibly TRBD1 for D (5 bases). The ends were cut back, 2 bases at V and 4 bases at J, with 11 bases in the middle. Germline V lookup: CDR1 GTSNPN, CDR2 SVGIG (reference sequence). The CDR3 covers 13 residues. As DNA, the CDR3 is TGTGCCTGGAGTATTACAGGCGGCTATGGCTACACCTTC. This gives the protein CAWSITGGYGYTF.

With respect to this clone: This specimen includes other DNA sequences encoding the same CDR3. The V gene is TRBV9, the J gene TRBJ2-3; 9 nucleotides align to TRBD2. V trimming: 4 bases; J trimming: 2 bases; junction bases outside the gene matches: 2. The CDR3 covers 14 residues. Germline CDR1 and CDR2: SGDLS and YYNGEE. CDR3 region: CASSSGRSTDTQYF. The CDR3 DNA sequence: TGTGCCAGCAGCAGCGGGAGGTCCACAGATACGCAGTATTTT.

On this clone: Other DNA sequences in the sample encode the same CDR3. The rearrangement uses TRBV27 and TRBJ2-1; perhaps TRBD2 as D (6 bases). The CDR3 is 13 amino acids. Trimming removed 3 bases at V and 5 bases at J, with 8 bases between. Germline loops: CDR1 MNHEY, CDR2 SMNVEV (reference sequence). The CDR3 protein is CASSFAGHNEQFF. CDR3 DNA: TGTGCCAGCAGTTTTGCGGGACACAATGAGCAGTTCTTC.